A selection of T cell receptor beta chains follows, all from one sample in a study of Tregs in tolerant kidney transplant recipients. Generated by immunoSEQ multiplex PCR, the TCRdb table keeps only in-frame clones and is missing some. The table records about 110,000 clones, 85% to 90% of them present only once. Source: CD4+ T cells from blood, taken before the transplant. The receptors originated from a human donor who received a combined kidney and bone marrow transplant. Each CDR3 is given with its conserved first and last residue. The D gene is left open where the match is weak. Some rows mark clone size as missing; the rest say once, few, many or name a class of expanded clone.

CDR3 protein,CDR3 DNA,V gene,D gene,J gene,clone size
CASSLRRWNTGELFF,TGCGCCAGCAGCTTACGGAGGTGGAACACCGGGGAGCTGTTTTTT,TRBV5-1,-,TRBJ2-2,once
CASRTGGNQPQHF,TGTGCCAGCAGGACAGGGGGCAATCAGCCCCAGCATTTT,TRBV6-1,TRBD1,TRBJ1-5,once
CASSPGLAGAGNIQYF,TGTGCCAGCAGCCCCGGACTAGCGGGGGCGGGAAACATTCAGTACTTC,TRBV5-4,TRBD2,TRBJ2-4,few
CASTRGNQPQHF,TGTGCCAGTACCAGGGGTAATCAGCCCCAGCATTTT,TRBV19,-,TRBJ1-5,few
CASSPGYGNTEAFF,TGCGCCAGCAGCCCAGGGTACGGGAACACTGAAGCTTTCTTT,TRBV5-1,-,TRBJ1-1,-
CASTEGGDNEKLFF,TGTGCCAGCACTGAAGGGGGGGATAATGAAAAACTGTTTTTT,TRBV28,-,TRBJ1-4,-
CASSLGRGTRRDTQYF,TGTGCCAGCAGCTTAGGGCGGGGGACCCGACGGGATACGCAGTATTTT,TRBV7-2,TRBD2,TRBJ2-3,once
CASLRGTGPYEQYF,TGTGCCAGCCTACGGGGGACAGGGCCCTACGAGCAGTACTTC,TRBV2,TRBD1,TRBJ2-7,-
CASGSSGYNSPLHF,TGTGCTAGTGGTTCGTCGGGCTATAATTCACCCCTCCACTTT,TRBV12-5,-,TRBJ1-6,-
CASSLVRQGAGGDTGELFF,TGTGCCAGCAGTTTAGTCAGACAGGGGGCCGGTGGGGACACCGGGGAGCTGTTTTTT,TRBV27,TRBD1,TRBJ2-2,-
CASSPFNGGGTEAFF,TGCGCCAGCAGCCCCTTTAACGGCGGAGGGACTGAAGCTTTCTTT,TRBV4-1,-,TRBJ1-1,-
CASSYTGQGAGEQFF,TGTGCCAGCAGTTACACCGGGCAGGGGGCAGGTGAGCAGTTCTTC,TRBV6-5,TRBD1,TRBJ2-1,-
CASSLTPEEKLFF,TGCGCCAGCAGCTTGACCCCGGAGGAAAAACTGTTTTTT,TRBV5-1,-,TRBJ1-4,-
CASSLEVSGELFF,TGTGCCAGCAGCTTGGAGGTTTCCGGGGAGCTGTTTTTT,TRBV7-7,-,TRBJ2-2,few
CASSPTGGEFNTIYF,TGTGCCAGCTCACCGACCGGGGGAGAATTCAACACCATATATTTT,TRBV18,-,TRBJ1-3,once
CASRGAGELFF,TGCGCCAGCAGGGGCGCGGGGGAGCTGTTTTTT,TRBV5-1,-,TRBJ2-2,-
CASSEVATGVRQPQHF,TGTGCCAGCAGTGAAGTGGCGACAGGGGTGCGCCAGCCCCAGCATTTT,TRBV2,TRBD1,TRBJ1-5,-
CASRPSGLNQPQHF,TGTGCCAGTAGACCCTCAGGACTCAATCAGCCCCAGCATTTT,TRBV19,-,TRBJ1-5,-
CASSATGGANVLTF,TGCGCCAGCAGTGCTACAGGGGGGGCCAACGTCCTGACTTTC,TRBV10-2,-,TRBJ2-6,-
CASRSNVRDTYEQYF,TGTGCCAGCAGGAGTAACGTACGAGACACATACGAGCAGTACTTC,TRBV5-4,-,TRBJ2-7,-
CASSFGGGNTGELFF,TGTGCCAGCAGTTTCGGCGGCGGGAACACCGGGGAGCTGTTTTTT,TRBV28,-,TRBJ2-2,-
CASSLYSNTEAFF,TGTGCCAGCAGCCTTTATTCGAACACTGAAGCTTTCTTT,TRBV7-2,-,TRBJ1-1,-
CASSPRGLAGGVGETQYF,TGTGCCAGCAGCCCCCGGGGACTAGCGGGAGGGGTGGGAGAGACCCAGTACTTC,TRBV7-2,TRBD2,TRBJ2-5,-
CASSSGPGESYEQYF,TGTGCCAGCAGCTCCGGCCCGGGAGAGTCCTACGAGCAGTACTTC,TRBV7-2,-,TRBJ2-7,-
CSSEEGTDTQYF,TGCAGCTCTGAGGAGGGCACAGATACGCAGTATTTT,TRBV29-1,-,TRBJ2-3,-
CASSLRRGAGADTQYF,TGTGCCAGCAGCTTGAGGCGGGGGGCGGGGGCAGATACGCAGTATTTT,TRBV5-4,TRBD2,TRBJ2-3,-